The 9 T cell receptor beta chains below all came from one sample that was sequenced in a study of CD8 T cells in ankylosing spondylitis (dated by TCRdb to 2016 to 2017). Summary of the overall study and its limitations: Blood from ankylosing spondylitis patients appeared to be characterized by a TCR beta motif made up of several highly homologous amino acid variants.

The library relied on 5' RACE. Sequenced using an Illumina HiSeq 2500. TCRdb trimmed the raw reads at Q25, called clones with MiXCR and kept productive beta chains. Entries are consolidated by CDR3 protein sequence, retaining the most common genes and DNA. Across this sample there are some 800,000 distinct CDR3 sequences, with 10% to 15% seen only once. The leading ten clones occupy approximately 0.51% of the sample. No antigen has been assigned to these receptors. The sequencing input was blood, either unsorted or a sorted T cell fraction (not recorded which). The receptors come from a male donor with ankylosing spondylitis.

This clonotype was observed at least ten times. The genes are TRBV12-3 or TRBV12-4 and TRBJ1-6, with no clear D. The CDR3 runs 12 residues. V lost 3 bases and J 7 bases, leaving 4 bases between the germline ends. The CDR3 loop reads CASSLVNSPLHF. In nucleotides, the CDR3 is TGTGCCAGCAGTTTGGTGAATTCACCCCTCCACTTT.

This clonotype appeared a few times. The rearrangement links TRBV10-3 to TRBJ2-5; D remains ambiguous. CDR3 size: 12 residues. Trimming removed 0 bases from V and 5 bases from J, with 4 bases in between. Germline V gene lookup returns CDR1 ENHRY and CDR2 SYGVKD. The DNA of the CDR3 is TGTGCCATCAGTGAGTCGATGGAGACCCAGTACTTC. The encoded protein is CAISESMETQYF.

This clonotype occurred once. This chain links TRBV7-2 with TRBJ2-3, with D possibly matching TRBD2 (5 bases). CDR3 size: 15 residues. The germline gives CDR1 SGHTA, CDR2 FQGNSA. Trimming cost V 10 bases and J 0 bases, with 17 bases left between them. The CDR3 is CATYPADYSTDTQYF. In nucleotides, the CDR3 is TGTGCCACCTACCCCGCTGACTATAGCACAGATACGCAGTATTTT.

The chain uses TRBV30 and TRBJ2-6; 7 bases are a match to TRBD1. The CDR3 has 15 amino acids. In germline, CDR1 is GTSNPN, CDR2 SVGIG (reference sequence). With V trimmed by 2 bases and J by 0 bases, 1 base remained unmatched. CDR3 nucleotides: TGTGCCTGGAGTAGGGACAGCTCTGGGGCCAACGTCCTGACTTTC. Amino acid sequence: CAWSRDSSGANVLTF. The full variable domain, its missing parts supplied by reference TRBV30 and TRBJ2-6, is SQTIHQWPATLVQPVGSPLSLECTVEGTSNPNLYWYRQAAGRGLQLLFYSVGIGQISSEVPQNLSASRPQDRQFILSSKKLLLSDSGFYLCAWSRDSSGANVLTFGAGSRLTVL.

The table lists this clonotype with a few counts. The CDR3 nucleotides read TGTGCCAGCATTAGAGCGGGGGCGAGCTCCTACAATGAGCAGTTCTTC. Amino acid sequence: CASIRAGASSYNEQFF. V usage is TRBV28 and J usage is TRBJ2-1, with 8 bases aligning to TRBD2. CDR1 and CDR2 from the germline V gene are MDHEN and SYDVKM. V was clipped by 7 bases and J by 0 bases; unmatched bases: 8. CDR3 length: 16 amino acids.

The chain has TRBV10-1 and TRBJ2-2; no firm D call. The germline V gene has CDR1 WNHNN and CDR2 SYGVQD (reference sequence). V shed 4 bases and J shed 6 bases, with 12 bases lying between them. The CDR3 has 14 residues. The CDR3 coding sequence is TGCGCCAGCAGTGTCGGCGGTGGAGCCGGGGAGCTGTTTTTT. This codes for CASSVGGGAGELFF.

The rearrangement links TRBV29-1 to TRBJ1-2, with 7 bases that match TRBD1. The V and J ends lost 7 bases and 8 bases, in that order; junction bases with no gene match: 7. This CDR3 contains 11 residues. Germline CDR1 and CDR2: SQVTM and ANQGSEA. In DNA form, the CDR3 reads TGCAGCGCAGGACAGGAGAACGGCTACACCTTC. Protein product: CSAGQENGYTF. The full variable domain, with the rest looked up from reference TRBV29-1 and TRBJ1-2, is SAVISQKPSRDICQRGTSLTIQCQVDSQVTMMFWYRQQPGQSLTLIATANQGSEATYESGFVIDKFPISRPNLTFSTLTVSNMSPEDSSIYLCSAGQENGYTFGSGTRLTVV.

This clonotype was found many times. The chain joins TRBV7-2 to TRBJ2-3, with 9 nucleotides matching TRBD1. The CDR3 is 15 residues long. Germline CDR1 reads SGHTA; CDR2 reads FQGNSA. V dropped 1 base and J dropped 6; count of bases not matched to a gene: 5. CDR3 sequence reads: CASSLGDRAPDTQYF. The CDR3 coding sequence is TGTGCCAGCAGCTTAGGGGACAGGGCCCCGGATACGCAGTATTTT.

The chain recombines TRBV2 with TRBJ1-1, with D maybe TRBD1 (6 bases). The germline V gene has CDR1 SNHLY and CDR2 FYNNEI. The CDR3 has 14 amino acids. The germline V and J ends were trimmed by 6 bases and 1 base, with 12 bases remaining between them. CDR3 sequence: CASRYRAENTEAFF. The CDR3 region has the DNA TGTGCCAGCAGGTACAGGGCGGAGAACACTGAAGCTTTCTTT.